This TCR beta chain was profiled in a study of T cells after yellow fever vaccination. Study-wide results and caveats: The CD4 and CD8 compartments had a small share of their clonotypes in common. Boosting was followed by the reappearance of most primary-vaccination clones (just under 97% CD4, more than 70% CD8).

About this clonotype: Its specificity is unknown.

5'RACE template switching added a universal primer site and UMIs to TCR cDNA. Each CDR3 protein is one row after TCRdb ran MiXCR on the 5' RACE reads. The sample holds 250,000 or so distinct CDR3 sequences; about 7% are singletons and the top ten take approximately 0.85%. This TCR derives from a man aged 25 to 40 who received the YFV17D yellow fever vaccine. This material consisted of CD4+ T cells sorted from PBMCs, taken 15 days after the yellow fever booster vaccination.

CDR3 DNA sequence: TGCAGTGCTAGTGTAGGACTAGCGGGAGGGTGGACAGATACGCAGTATTTT. It yields the protein CSASVGLAGGWTDTQYF. The rearrangement uses TRBV20-1 and TRBJ2-3, with TRBD2 matching over 15 bases. The V segment lost 3 bases and the J segment 3 bases; nucleotides outside the gene matches: 7. The germline V gene encodes CDR1 DFQATT and CDR2 SNEGSKA (reference sequence). The CDR3 has 17 amino acids.